The entry below describes one TCR beta chain. Its binding antigen is unknown. No qualities accompany the bases; no much larger clone lies one base away. The entire isolated RNA was reverse transcribed using the High Capacity cDNA Reverse Transcription Kit, and thus expressed TCRB transcripts were sequenced. Deep immunoSEQ sequencing was performed on naive, central memory and regulatory T cell samples, with an average of about 3.6 million total reads per sample. Sorted cells were lysed in RLT buffer and RNA was extracted with DNase-treated RNeasy Micro or Mini kits, depending on cell number. Each cell subset was processed on its own to prevent cross-contamination, while patient and healthy donor samples were processed together. Using the immunoSEQ multiplex PCR, TCRB sequences were amplified from cDNA into 87-bp fragments spanning the CDR3 region. Sequencing of the amplicons was done on the Illumina HiSeq platform. The authors processed their data as follows. PCR bias was corrected computationally using synthetic template baselines, and reads within Hamming distance 2 were collapsed, with unmergeable singletons discarded. Reads were aligned against IMGT to assign V, D and J genes, CDR3 length and insertions or deletions at six rearrangement sites. Within each subset, clonotype counts were normalized to the number of sorted cells before true diversity and Gini coefficients were calculated with the tcR R package. Repertoire sharing was quantified using the overlap coefficient calculated on TCRB nucleotide sequences. Out-of-frame TCRB sequences from naive cells were analyzed as a proxy for the pre-selection repertoire. In its TCRdb copy, this immuneACCESS table keeps in-frame sequences only and misses some clones. Where compared with another copy, unresolved V genes explain less than half of these, and the others have no known cause. The V and J calls and the clone size are those of that table, but D and trimming were determined from the DNA. Across this sample there are about 900,000 clones, with about a sixth seen only once. The top ten hold 0.02% to 0.03% of the sample.

Reading from cysteine to phenylalanine, the CDR3 counts 12 amino acids. Left in the record is the CDR3 DNA by itself, 36 bases read in frame from the first base. As encoded in the germline V gene, CDR1 is SGHTA while CDR2 is FQGTGA. The trim is 5 bases for V and 5 bases for J, with a gap of 7 bases between the germline ends. The data derive from a study of beta chain features in type 1 diabetes (dated by TCRdb to 2016 to 2018). A note on the overall study: No differences in mean age, gender distribution, total cell number or subset yield were found between patients and healthy donors. A total of roughly 100 million sorted cells were examined across all samples, and the number of cells per subset was strongly correlated with RNA yield. In the study, recently diagnosed type 1 diabetes patients and matched healthy donors were compared on the TCRB repertoires of their sorted circulating CD4+ T cell subsets. Regulatory and stem cell-like memory subsets were isolated from only 8 patients and about eight healthy donors, whereas naive and central memory subsets came from all 28 donors.

A single peripheral blood draw of about 116 mL on average was collected from each donor into heparinised tubes. Using a panel that included CD45RO, CCR7, CD25, CD127, CD95 and CD27, naive, central memory, regulatory and stem cell-like memory CD4+ T cells were sorted on a BD FACSAria II. All sorted populations exceeded 95% purity. PBMCs were isolated immediately by Lymphoprep density gradient centrifugation and stained directly without culture. Samples were stained and sorted in pairs, with one healthy donor and one patient per experiment, so that batch effects were minimized. Study-wide conclusions, independent of this receptor: Shorter templates might have been favored by PCR, but patient and control samples were amplified and corrected together, so both groups would have been affected equally by any skew. Naive, central memory and regulatory TCRB repertoires appeared to be more alike among patients than among healthy donors. Because the HLA sub-analyses included only small numbers of individuals, any influence of HLA type on TCRB rearrangement was left unresolved. Because cDNA was sequenced instead of genomic DNA, activated cells with high expression could be over-represented, although the groups did not differ in activation or CD3 levels. In all four CD4+ subsets, TCRB CDR3 length was moderately but significantly shorter in type 1 diabetes patients. At VDJ recombination sites, type 1 diabetes patients had fewer insertions and more deleted nucleotides, which implies abnormalities in thymic rearrangement.

The sequence joins TRBV7-3 to TRBJ2-1, with the D gene call left open. Sequenced: naive CD4+ T cells from blood. The meaning of the sample's cell subset or site label: true naive CD4+ T cells. The clonotype originates from a woman aged 18 to 35 in good health. The sequenced DNA is TGTGCCAGCAGCGGACCCGACAATGAGCAGTTCTTC. This is translated as CASSGPDNEQFF.